The clone carrying this T cell receptor beta chain was detected ten times or more. The data belong to a study of human T cells and chemical hapten exposure. Germline loops: CDR1 MDHEN, CDR2 SYDVKM. V lost 7 bases and J 6 bases, leaving 16 bases between the germline ends. The CDR3 is 14 amino acids. As handled by the study authors: Sampled TCR counts reached a median of about 90,000 per sample, with values ranging from roughly 20,000 to 700,000. TCRdb itself ran the RACE reads through MiXCR, one entry per CDR3 protein. These V and J calls rely on TCRdb rather than the paper's analysis. The table shows more than 60,000 distinct CDR3 sequences, with 10% occurring only once. Time point in this sample: patch test 2, 6 weeks after DPC sensitization. Indicated treatment: therapeutic diphenylcyclopropenone sensitization with weekly scalp DPC.

The chain uses TRBV28 and TRBJ2-4; D might be TRBD2 (5 bases). The specimen comprised whole blood, sampled in connection with sensitization to the hapten diphenylcyclopropenone (DPC). The TCR originated in a woman in her 50s with alopecia areata. Some clones in this sample may be carry-over from other donors' samples. The CDR3 nucleotides read TGTGCCAGCAACCTGCTAGCAGAGGGAAACATTCAGTACTTC. Amino acid sequence: CASNLLAEGNIQYF.